This T cell receptor beta chain was obtained from a study of shared clonotypes between healthy human individuals. Generated by immunoSEQ multiplex PCR, the TCRdb table keeps only in-frame clones and is missing some. The sample has about 1.5 million clones, roughly 95% seen once. The V end lost 3 bases, the J end lost 3 bases, and 8 bases lay between the germline ends. CDR3 length: 13 amino acids. Germline CDR1 SGHAT, CDR2 FQDESV (reference sequence). Sequencing used naive CD4+ T cells sorted from blood. Subset: CD45RA+ positively selected. The origin of this receptor is a man younger than 45 in good health. The rearrangement uses TRBV11-1 and TRBJ1-1, with D unclear. The CDR3: CASSFAPYTEAFF. The CDR3 coding sequence is TGTGCCAGCAGCTTTGCCCCTTACACTGAAGCTTTCTTT. Filled out from reference TRBV11-1 and TRBJ1-1, the complete variable domain reads EAEVAQSPRYKITEKSQAVAFWCDPISGHATLYWYRQILGQGPELLVQFQDESVVDDSQLPKDRFSAERLKGVDSTLKIQPAELGDSAMYLCASSFAPYTEAFFGQGTRLTVV.